These 28 T cell receptor beta chains share one sample of origin, sequenced in a study of blood T cells in healthy people across ages. The second PCR ran roughly 6 to 12 cycles with a sample-barcoded 5' primer and J-beta primers. TCRdb passed the 5' RACE reads through MiXCR, listing each CDR3 protein once. Of 550,000 to 750,000 distinct CDR3 sequences listed, more than 20% are singletons. The specimen sequenced was blood. The origin of the receptors is a man in his sixties or seventies in good health.

CDR3 in amino acids: CAWRHSGSSDTQYF. The CDR3 DNA sequence: TGTGCCTGGAGACATAGCGGGAGTTCAGATACGCAGTATTTT. V is TRBV30 and J is TRBJ2-3; TRBD2 aligns across 9 bases. CDR1 is GTSNPN, CDR2 SVGIG, per germline (reference sequence). The CDR3 extends over 14 amino acids. The J segment lost 4 bases and the V segment lost 3 bases, leaving 5 bases of the junction unmatched. The whole variable domain, remainder taken from reference TRBV30 and TRBJ2-3, is SQTIHQWPATLVQPVGSPLSLECTVEGTSNPNLYWYRQAAGRGLQLLFYSVGIGQISSEVPQNLSASRPQDRQFILSSKKLLLSDSGFYLCAWRHSGSSDTQYFGPGTRLTVL.

The CDR3 spells CSAGELAGGYLLAKNIQYF. The CDR3 region has the DNA TGCAGTGCCGGGGAATTAGCGGGAGGCTACTTACTAGCCAAAAACATTCAGTACTTC. The gene calls are TRBV20-1 and TRBJ2-4; 10 nucleotides line up with TRBD2. After removal of 6 bases from V and 0 bases from J, the junction contained 17 bases not matched to a gene. CDR1 and CDR2 from the germline V gene are DFQATT and SNEGSKA (reference sequence). The CDR3 sequence is 19 residues long.

This clonotype was observed a handful of times. V and J are TRBV27 and TRBJ2-1; possible D gene TRBD2, 5 bases. Germline CDR1 reads MNHEY; CDR2 reads SMNVEV (reference sequence). The ends were cut back, 1 base at V and 9 bases at J, with 16 bases in the middle. The CDR3 is 15 amino acids. The DNA for the CDR3 is TGTGCCAGCAGTTTATATGAGGGCCGCGGTGCTGAGCAGTTCTTC. This encodes CASSLYEGRGAEQFF.

The J gene is TRBJ2-4, the V gene TRBV20-1, with D uncertain. Trimming shortened V by 2 bases and J by 5 bases, and 10 bases separated the two germline ends. The length of the CDR3 is 13 residues. CDR1 DFQATT and CDR2 SNEGSKA come from the germline V gene (reference sequence). Here the CDR3 DNA reads TGCAGTGCTAGATTGGACGGGCAAAACATTCAGTACTTC. Its protein product is CSARLDGQNIQYF.

This rearrangement joins TRBV13 to TRBJ1-1; D not resolved. Between the trimmed V and J ends, which lost 1 base and 0 bases, there was a span of 12 bases. There are 16 residues in the CDR3. Germline CDR1 PRHDT, CDR2 FYEKMQ (reference sequence). The CDR3 coding sequence is TGTGCCAGCAGCTTAGAGGGTCTAGGTATGAACACTGAAGCTTTCTTT. As protein: CASSLEGLGMNTEAFF.

This clonotype came up many times. V is TRBV6-2 or TRBV6-3 and J is TRBJ1-1; maybe TRBD1 (5 bases). Germline V CDR1 and CDR2: MNHEY, SVGEGT. With 6 bases removed from V and 2 bases from J, the gap between germline ends came to 10 bases. CDR3 length: 13 residues. In DNA, the CDR3 is TGTGCCAGCAGACGGGACCAAAACACTGAAGCTTTCTTT. It translates to CASRRDQNTEAFF.

The gene calls are TRBV20-1 and TRBJ2-1, with TRBD2 as a possible D gene (5 bases). This CDR3 has 13 residues. Trimming removed 8 bases from V and 7 bases from J, with 18 bases in between. Per the germline V gene, CDR1 is DFQATT and CDR2 is SNEGSKA (reference sequence). CDR3 residues: CSTIGGRLNEQFF. Written as DNA, the CDR3 is TGCAGTACTATCGGCGGGCGGCTTAATGAGCAGTTCTTC.

The chain couples TRBV20-1 to TRBJ2-1, with 9 bases fitting TRBD2. The length of the CDR3 is 13 residues. Germline CDR1 and CDR2: DFQATT and SNEGSKA (reference sequence). Trimming removed 5 bases from V and 7 bases from J; junction bases left unmatched: 6. The CDR3 is CSAELAGRNEQFF. The CDR3 nucleotides are TGCAGTGCTGAACTAGCGGGTAGGAATGAGCAGTTCTTC.

This clonotype was seen repeatedly, ten times or more. The chain uses TRBV11-2 and TRBJ2-5, with 10 bases identical to TRBD2. CDR1 is SGHAT, CDR2 FQNNGV, per germline. CDR3 size: 18 residues. Germline trimming cut 1 base from V and 2 bases from J; bases unmatched to any gene: 10. CDR3 DNA sequence: TGTGCCAGCAGCTTAGTCACTTGGCCGACTAGCGGGCAAGAGACCCAGTACTTC. This codes for CASSLVTWPTSGQETQYF.

In its sample, this clonotype was seen many times. The chain employs TRBV5-1 and TRBJ2-3; 10 bases agree with TRBD1. The CDR3 contains 14 residues. The V segment lost 4 bases and the J segment 4 bases; nucleotides outside the gene matches: 3. Germline V lookup: CDR1 SGHRS, CDR2 YFSETQ. In DNA form, the CDR3 reads TGCGCCAGCAGCCCAGGACAGGGGGCAGATACGCAGTATTTT. Protein product: CASSPGQGADTQYF.

The genes are TRBV30 and TRBJ2-7; TRBD1 is a possible D gene (6 bases). This CDR3 contains 11 residues. Trimming pared 5 bases from V and 4 bases from J, leaving 9 bases between. In germline, CDR1 is GTSNPN, CDR2 SVGIG (reference sequence). The CDR3 sequence is CAWLQGYEQYF. DNA of the CDR3: TGTGCCTGGCTCCAGGGGTACGAGCAGTACTTC.

This chain links TRBV5-1 with TRBJ1-5; TRBD1 aligns across 10 bases. Germline V lookup: CDR1 SGHRS, CDR2 YFSETQ. The CDR3 contains 15 residues. V shed 4 bases and J 3 bases; nucleotides not matched to a gene: 4. The CDR3 bases are TGCGCCAGCAGCATCGGACAGGGGGACAATCAGCCCCAGCATTTT. Translated, it gives CASSIGQGDNQPQHF.

This clonotype was seen many times. This chain's CDR3 is CSATRTGDEKLFF. The CDR3 region has the DNA TGCAGTGCCACACGGACAGGGGATGAAAAACTGTTTTTT. This chain connects TRBV20-1 to TRBJ1-4, with TRBD1 matching over 9 bases. Per germline, CDR1 DFQATT and CDR2 SNEGSKA (reference sequence). V was clipped by 6 bases and J by 6 bases; unmatched bases: 5. The CDR3 has 13 residues.

This clonotype was counted only a few times. This sequence joins TRBV12-3 or TRBV12-4 and TRBJ2-4; 11 bases are shared with TRBD2. The CDR3 consists of 15 residues. The junction had 3 bases not matched to a gene; V was cut back by 3 bases and J by 5 bases. The CDR3 DNA reads TGTGCCAGCAGTTTTAGCGGGAGGGCCGAAAACATTCAGTACTTC. As protein: CASSFSGRAENIQYF.

Comment on this clonotype: Mismatch with germline at one junction end may stem from a read error. The rearrangement links TRBV28 to TRBJ2-6, with a tentative D call TRBD2 (6 bases). Germline loops: CDR1 MDHEN, CDR2 SYDVKM. The CDR3 totals 22 residues. DNA of the CDR3: TGTGCCAGCAGTTTACTCCCAACTCTAGGAGGGCAGGCCATCTCTGGGGCCAACGTCCTGACCTTC. As protein: CASSLLPTLGGQAISGANVLTF.

The J gene is TRBJ1-4, the V gene TRBV9, with D unclear. Germline CDR1 and CDR2: SGDLS and YYNGEE. V was pared by 4 bases and J by 0 bases, with 13 bases between. The CDR3 is made up of 16 amino acids. CDR3 protein: CASSTSEGSTNEKLFF. The CDR3 DNA sequence: TGTGCCAGCAGCACCTCTGAAGGGTCAACTAATGAAAAACTGTTTTTT.

This CDR3 is CASSLNLANYGYTF. The CDR3 DNA reads TGTGCCAGCAGTTTAAATCTCGCTAACTATGGCTACACCTTC. The V call is TRBV28, the J call TRBJ1-2; D remains ambiguous. This CDR3 comprises 14 residues. Trimming left V 2 bases short and J 0 bases short, with 7 bases between. Germline V gene sequence: CDR1 MDHEN, CDR2 SYDVKM.

The rearrangement links TRBV4-2 to TRBJ2-5, with 7 bases matching TRBD1. The DNA end is a closer match to TRBJ2-1, so the J assignment may be wrong. This CDR3 is 14 amino acids long. Germline V gene data show CDR1 as LGHNA and CDR2 as YNFKEQ. CDR3 nucleotide sequence: TGTGCCAGCAGCCAAAGCGACAGGGCCGATGAGCAGTTCTTC. Amino acid sequence: CASSQSDRADEQFF.

The V and J genes are TRBV5-5 and TRBJ1-1, with D unresolved. CDR1 is SGHKS, CDR2 YYEKEE, per germline (reference sequence). The CDR3 has 15 residues. With 3 bases removed from V and 0 bases from J, the gap between germline ends came to 12 bases. Written as DNA, the CDR3 is TGTGCCAGCAGCTCCCTGACGGGGATGAACACTGAAGCTTTCTTT. As protein: CASSSLTGMNTEAFF.

The J gene is TRBJ2-7, the V gene TRBV20-1, with D unresolved. CDR3 length: 10 amino acids. CDR1 is DFQATT, CDR2 SNEGSKA, per germline (reference sequence). V shed 5 bases and J shed 5 bases, with 7 bases lying between them. The CDR3 is CSAAWDEQYF. In nucleotides, the CDR3 is TGCAGTGCTGCGTGGGACGAGCAGTACTTC.

The V gene is TRBV7-2, the J gene TRBJ2-7; 13 bases match TRBD2. J lost 9 bases, V lost 7 bases, and 12 bases had no gene match. The CDR3 loop spans 15 amino acids. Germline V lookup: CDR1 SGHTA, CDR2 FQGNSA. In nucleotides, the CDR3 is TGTGCCAGCACCTCCCCCGGACTAGCGGGAGTTAGGCAGTACTTC. Its translation: CASTSPGLAGVRQYF.

This clonotype has only a few counts. The genes are TRBV9 and TRBJ2-1; 9 bases map to TRBD1. V was clipped by 2 bases and J by 6 bases; unmatched bases: 6. Germline V gene sequence: CDR1 SGDLS, CDR2 YYNGEE. The CDR3 consists of 15 residues. The CDR3 spells CASSVTGGLVNEQFF. In DNA, the CDR3 is TGTGCCAGCAGCGTTACAGGGGGCCTAGTCAATGAGCAGTTCTTC.

The rearrangement links TRBV12-3 or TRBV12-4 to TRBJ2-3; 12 bases line up with TRBD2. CDR3 length equals 17 residues. Trimming at V came to 4 bases and at J to 1 base, leaving 6 bases not matched to a gene. The CDR3 spells CASSSRLAGVGTDTQYF. Here the CDR3 DNA reads TGTGCCAGCAGTTCAAGACTAGCGGGAGTCGGCACAGATACGCAGTATTTT.

This clonotype was recorded at least ten times. This chain uses TRBV7-9 with TRBJ2-1; D is undetermined. V dropped 5 bases and J dropped 3 bases, with 11 bases sitting between them. Germline lookup yields CDR1 SEHNR and CDR2 FQNEAQ (reference sequence). This CDR3 is built from 14 residues. CDR3 in DNA: TGTGCCAGCAGCCCGCGGATGGTCTACAATGAGCAGTTCTTC. Protein product: CASSPRMVYNEQFF.

Only a few counts were recorded for this clonotype. This chain links TRBV9 with TRBJ2-3, with TRBD2 matching 8 bases. This CDR3 is 16 amino acids long. Germline lookup yields CDR1 SGDLS and CDR2 YYNGEE. Trimming took 4 bases from V and 1 from J; bases not matched to a gene: 8. This CDR3 reads CASSLSGGVGTDTQYF. The CDR3 DNA follows: TGTGCCAGCAGCCTATCCGGGGGGGTAGGCACAGATACGCAGTATTTT.

The rearrangement links TRBV6-5 to TRBJ2-7; 7 nucleotides match TRBD2. Per the germline V gene, CDR1 is MNHEY and CDR2 is SVGAGI. The junction had 3 bases not matched to a gene; V was cut back by 2 bases and J by 2 bases. The CDR3 consists of 14 residues. The CDR3 DNA reads TGTGCCAGCAGTTACGACGGGGGGACCTACGAGCAGTACTTC. Protein: CASSYDGGTYEQYF.

This clonotype was counted between two and nine times. This chain links TRBV27 with TRBJ1-5; no definite D call. This CDR3 comprises 13 residues. The ends were cut back, 2 bases at V and 11 bases at J, with 13 bases in the middle. CDR1 MNHEY and CDR2 SMNVEV come from the germline V gene (reference sequence). The CDR3 region is CASSLNSVRAQHF. Here the CDR3 DNA reads TGTGCCAGCAGTTTAAACTCCGTACGGGCCCAGCATTTT.

The chain has TRBV20-1 and TRBJ2-7, with D possibly being TRBD2 (6 bases). The CDR3 has 15 residues. Deletions cut 0 bases from V and 7 bases from J, with 19 bases between. Looked up from germline, CDR1 is DFQATT and CDR2 is SNEGSKA (reference sequence). Here the CDR3 DNA reads TGCAGTGCTAGAGATCAATGGGTACGGGGGAGAGAGCAGTACTTC. Protein sequence: CSARDQWVRGREQYF.